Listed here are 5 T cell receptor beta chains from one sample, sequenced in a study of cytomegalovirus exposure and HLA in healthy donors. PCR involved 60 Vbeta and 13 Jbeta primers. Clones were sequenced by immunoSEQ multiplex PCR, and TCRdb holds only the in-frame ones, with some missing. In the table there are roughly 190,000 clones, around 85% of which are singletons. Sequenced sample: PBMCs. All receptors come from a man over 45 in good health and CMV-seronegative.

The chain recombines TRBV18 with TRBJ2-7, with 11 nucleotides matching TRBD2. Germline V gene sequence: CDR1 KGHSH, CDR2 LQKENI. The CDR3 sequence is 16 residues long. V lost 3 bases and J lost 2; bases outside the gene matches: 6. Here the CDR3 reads CASSPLTSGGPYEQYF. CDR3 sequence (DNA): TGTGCCAGCTCACCCCTTACTAGCGGGGGCCCCTACGAGCAGTACTTC.

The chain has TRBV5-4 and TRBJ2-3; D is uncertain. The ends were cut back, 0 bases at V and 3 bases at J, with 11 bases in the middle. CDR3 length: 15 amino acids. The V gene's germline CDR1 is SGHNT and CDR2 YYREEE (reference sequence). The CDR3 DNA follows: TGTGCCAGCAGCTTGGGTCTGCTGGCTACAGATACGCAGTATTTT. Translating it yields CASSLGLLATDTQYF.

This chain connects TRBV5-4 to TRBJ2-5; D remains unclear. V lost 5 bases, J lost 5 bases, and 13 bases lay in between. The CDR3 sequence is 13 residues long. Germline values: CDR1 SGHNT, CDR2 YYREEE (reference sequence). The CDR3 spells CASRTDPAETQYF. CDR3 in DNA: TGTGCCAGCAGAACAGACCCTGCGGAGACCCAGTACTTC.

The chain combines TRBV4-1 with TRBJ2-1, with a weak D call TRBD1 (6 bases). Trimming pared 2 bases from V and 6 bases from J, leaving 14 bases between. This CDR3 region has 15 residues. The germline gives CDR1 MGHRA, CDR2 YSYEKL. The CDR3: CASSQQTGALNEQFF. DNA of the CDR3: TGCGCCAGCAGCCAACAGACAGGAGCCCTCAATGAGCAGTTCTTC.

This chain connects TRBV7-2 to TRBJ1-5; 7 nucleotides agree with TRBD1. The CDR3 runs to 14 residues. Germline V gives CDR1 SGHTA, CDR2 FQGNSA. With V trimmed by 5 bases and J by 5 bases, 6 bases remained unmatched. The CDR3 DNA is TGTGCCAGCAGCCAAACGACAGGGTATCAGCCCCAGCATTTT. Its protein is CASSQTTGYQPQHF.